The 24 T cell receptor beta chains reported below all come from one sample, sequenced in a study of cytomegalovirus exposure and HLA in healthy donors. Vbeta (60) and Jbeta (13) primers were used in the PCR. Clones were sequenced by immunoSEQ multiplex PCR, and TCRdb holds only the in-frame ones, with some missing. The sample holds approximately 86,000 clones, less than 85% seen once. The sequencing sample was made of PBMCs. These receptor sequences come from a man aged 35 to 55 in good health and CMV-seropositive.

This chain joins TRBV4-2 and TRBJ1-2; the match to TRBD1 covers 7 bases. Germline V lookup: CDR1 LGHNA, CDR2 YNFKEQ. The CDR3 contains 13 residues. Germline trimming cut 2 bases from V and 7 bases from J; bases unmatched to any gene: 4. CDR3 in amino acids: CASSQTGESGYTF. DNA of the CDR3: TGTGCCAGCAGCCAAACAGGGGAGAGTGGCTACACCTTC.

The V call is TRBV5-4, the J call TRBJ1-2; TRBD1 might be the D (5 bases). CDR3 length: 13 residues. Germline CDR1 SGHNT, CDR2 YYREEE (reference sequence). Trimming cost V 3 bases and J 6 bases, with 12 bases left between them. CDR3 sequence reads: CASSSQGRDGYTF. The CDR3 DNA is TGTGCCAGCAGCTCCCAGGGTCGGGATGGCTACACCTTC.

The genes are TRBV9 and TRBJ2-1, with TRBD2 matching over 9 bases. Germline-derived CDR1 and CDR2 are SGDLS and YYNGEE. The CDR3 is 15 residues long. Germline trimming cut 4 bases from V and 9 bases from J; bases unmatched to any gene: 11. This CDR3 is CASSMGLALGSEQFF. CDR3 coding DNA: TGTGCCAGCAGCATGGGACTAGCCCTGGGGAGTGAGCAGTTCTTC.

CDR3 sequence reads: CASSSRSSEQYF. The DNA of the CDR3 is TGTGCCAGCAGCTCCCGGTCTTCCGAGCAGTACTTC. The chain carries TRBV9 and TRBJ2-7; no definite D call. The CDR3 extends over 12 amino acids. V was pared by 4 bases and J by 6 bases, with 11 bases between. Germline values: CDR1 SGDLS, CDR2 YYNGEE.

V gene TRBV13 combines with J gene TRBJ2-3; perhaps TRBD1 as D (6 bases). V was pared by 2 bases and J by 1 base, with 16 bases between. The CDR3 loop spans 17 amino acids. Germline loops: CDR1 PRHDT, CDR2 FYEKMQ (reference sequence). The CDR3 coding sequence is TGTGCCAGCAGCTTAACGCAGGGGATGTTAGGCACAGATACGCAGTATTTT. Translating gives CASSLTQGMLGTDTQYF.

The genes are TRBV7-3 and TRBJ1-2; 9 bases are shared with TRBD1. The CDR3 contains 13 residues. The V segment lost 5 bases and the J segment 12 bases; nucleotides outside the gene matches: 10. Germline CDR1 and CDR2: SGHTA and FQGTGA. Here the CDR3 DNA reads TGTGCCAGCAGCGCGGGACAGGGCGCGGCCAACACCTTC. Translation: CASSAGQGAANTF.

This chain links TRBV5-6 with TRBJ1-1; D not resolved. The CDR3 is made up of 17 amino acids. Trimming removed 1 base from V and 2 bases from J, with 18 bases in between. Germline lookup yields CDR1 SGHDT and CDR2 YYEEEE. CDR3 region: CASSLWVSRWANTEAFF. Written as DNA, the CDR3 is TGTGCCAGCAGCTTGTGGGTTTCAAGGTGGGCTAACACTGAAGCTTTCTTT.

The rearrangement joins TRBV15 to TRBJ2-7; D perhaps matches TRBD1 (7 bases). The V and J ends lost 6 bases and 0 bases respectively, with 12 bases between them. Germline CDR1 and CDR2: LNHNV and YYDKDF (reference sequence). The CDR3 contains 14 residues. In nucleotides, the CDR3 is TGTGCCACCAGGCCAGGGGGGACCTCCTACGAGCAGTACTTC. As protein: CATRPGGTSYEQYF.

This rearrangement joins TRBV5-1 to TRBJ2-5; weak D call: TRBD1 (5 bases). The CDR3 covers 14 residues. Looked up from germline, CDR1 is SGHRS and CDR2 is YFSETQ. V was cut by 2 bases and J by 0 bases, with 8 bases left in between. The CDR3 DNA reads as TGCGCCAGCAGCTTCATCAGGGACCAAGAGACCCAGTACTTC. This sequence encodes CASSFIRDQETQYF. The full variable domain, with the rest looked up from reference TRBV5-1 and TRBJ2-5, is KAGVTQTPRYLIKTRGQQVTLSCSPISGHRSVSWYQQTPGQGLQFLFEYFSETQRNKGNFPGRFSGRQFSNSRSEMNVSTLELGDSALYLCASSFIRDQETQYFGPGTRLLVL.

The chain joins TRBV7-3 to TRBJ1-3; D gene uncertain. Germline V lookup: CDR1 SGHTA, CDR2 FQGTGA. This CDR3 has 15 amino acids. The ends were cut back, 3 bases at V and 2 bases at J, with 11 bases in the middle. The CDR3 DNA sequence: TGTGCCAGCAGCTTGTCCGCCACAGCTGGAAACACCATATATTTT. Translating it yields CASSLSATAGNTIYF.

The chain has TRBV6-1 and TRBJ2-3; D may be TRBD1 (6 bases). Trimming removed 4 bases from V and 2 bases from J, with 16 bases in between. Germline CDR1 and CDR2: MNHNS and SASEGT. The CDR3 totals 16 residues. The chain's CDR3 is CASSASDRVTTDTQYF. The CDR3, as DNA: TGTGCCAGCAGTGCCTCGGACAGAGTCACCACAGATACGCAGTATTTT.

The sample holds one count of this clone. This chain uses TRBV19 with TRBJ2-1; 7 nucleotides agree with TRBD1. J was trimmed by 5 bases and V by 6 bases; bases with no gene match: 7. The germline CDR1 and CDR2 sequences are LNHDA and SQIVND (reference sequence). This CDR3 spans 14 amino acids. The CDR3 coding sequence is TGTGCCAGTAGACAGGGGCCCTCGAACAATGAGCAGTTCTTC. Translation: CASRQGPSNNEQFF.

The V call is TRBV5-1, the J call TRBJ2-6; D not certain. Germline V gives CDR1 SGHRS, CDR2 YFSETQ. This CDR3 is built from 15 residues. Trimming removed 1 base at V and 4 bases at J, with 9 bases between. DNA for the CDR3: TGCGCCAGCAGCTTGTACAGTTCCGGGGCCAACGTCCTGACTTTC. As protein: CASSLYSSGANVLTF.

The chain links TRBV9 to TRBJ2-5; 9 nucleotides agree with TRBD1. Unmatched junction bases numbered 4, after V lost 3 bases and J lost 1 base. The germline gives CDR1 SGDLS, CDR2 YYNGEE. The CDR3 spans 15 residues. The CDR3 coding sequence is TGTGCCAGCAGCGGACGACAGGGGGGCCAAGAGACCCAGTACTTC. It translates to CASSGRQGGQETQYF.

Comments on this clone: The junction differs from germline at one of its ends, possibly a read error. V usage is TRBV20-1 and J usage is TRBJ2-1, with no clear D. This CDR3 has 11 amino acids. Germline V CDR1 and CDR2: DFQATT, SNEGSKA (reference sequence). CDR3 protein: CSAESFNEQFF. CDR3 nucleotides: TGCAGTGCAGAGTCCTTCAATGAGCAGTTCTTC.

This chain connects TRBV14 to TRBJ2-5; 10 positions match TRBD1. The V gene's germline CDR1 is SGHDN and CDR2 FVKESK. CDR3 length: 16 amino acids. The V gene end was trimmed by 4 bases and the J gene end by 5 bases; junction bases not matched to a gene: 10. The CDR3 protein is CASSPRPGQGTETQYF. The CDR3 coding sequence is TGTGCCAGCAGCCCTAGACCGGGACAGGGGACGGAGACCCAGTACTTC.

The genes are TRBV18 and TRBJ2-5; 12 nucleotides agree with TRBD2. CDR1 is KGHSH, CDR2 LQKENI, per germline. The V segment lost 2 bases and the J segment 6 bases; nucleotides outside the gene matches: 7. CDR3 size: 16 residues. The CDR3 protein is CASSPRTSGVGKTQYF. CDR3 DNA: TGTGCCAGCTCACCAAGGACTAGCGGGGTAGGAAAGACCCAGTACTTC.

The J gene is TRBJ1-5, the V gene TRBV7-6, with TRBD1 as a possible D gene (5 bases). The CDR3 is 14 residues long. Trimming removed 5 bases from V and 7 bases from J, with 15 bases in between. CDR1 and CDR2 from the germline V gene are SGHVS and FNYEAQ. CDR3 protein: CASSVRAGEQPQHF. CDR3 DNA: TGTGCCAGCAGCGTCCGGGCGGGGGAGCAGCCCCAGCATTTT.

The gene calls are TRBV10-1 and TRBJ1-1; D unclear. The V gene lost 4 bases and the J gene lost 3 bases, with 9 bases spanning the gap. Germline V gene lookup returns CDR1 WNHNN and CDR2 SYGVQD (reference sequence). This CDR3 contains 13 residues. The CDR3 here is CASSAGRHTEAFF. CDR3 sequence (DNA): TGCGCCAGCAGTGCCGGGAGGCACACTGAAGCTTTCTTT.

This chain joins TRBV5-4 and TRBJ2-3; 9 bases agree with TRBD2. The germline CDR1 and CDR2 sequences are SGHNT and YYREEE (reference sequence). This CDR3 has 15 residues. The J segment lost 3 bases and the V segment lost 2 bases, leaving 4 bases of the junction unmatched. The DNA for the CDR3 is TGTGCCAGCAGCTTTGGCGGGGGGGGGACAGATACGCAGTATTTT. This codes for CASSFGGGGTDTQYF.

The V gene is TRBV6-5, the J gene TRBJ2-1, with 8 bases identical to TRBD1. V was pared by 5 bases and J by 7 bases, with 4 bases of the junction left unmatched. This CDR3 spans 13 amino acids. In germline, CDR1 is MNHEY, CDR2 SVGAGI. CDR3 amino acids: CASSRGQENEQFF. The DNA for the CDR3 is TGTGCCAGCAGTAGGGGACAGGAGAATGAGCAGTTCTTC.

This clone has just a few counts. The V and J genes are TRBV9 and TRBJ2-5; D gene uncertain. V was clipped by 4 bases and J by 2 bases, with 9 bases between them. CDR3 size: 13 residues. Germline V gene data show CDR1 as SGDLS and CDR2 as YYNGEE. In DNA form, the CDR3 reads TGTGCCAGCAGCCGCCTAGAGCAAGAGACCCAGTACTTC. The encoded protein is CASSRLEQETQYF. Full variable domain (outside the CDR3, taken from reference TRBV9 and TRBJ2-5): DSGVTQTPKHLITATGQRVTLRCSPRSGDLSVYWYQQSLDQGLQFLIQYYNGEERAKGNILERFSAQQFPDLHSELNLSSLELGDSALYFCASSRLEQETQYFGPGTRLLVL.

The chain links TRBV6-1 to TRBJ1-3; possible D gene TRBD1, 6 bases. V shed 6 bases and J shed 2 bases, with 11 bases lying between them. CDR1 MNHNS and CDR2 SASEGT come from the germline V gene. The CDR3 has 14 amino acids. The CDR3 loop is CASRNKGAGNTIYF. CDR3 in DNA: TGTGCCAGCAGAAACAAGGGGGCTGGAAACACCATATATTTT.

The chain is built from TRBV15 and TRBJ1-6; D call uncertain. Between the trimmed V and J ends, which lost 0 bases and 8 bases, there was a span of 5 bases. CDR1 is LNHNV and CDR2 is YYDKDF in the germline V gene (reference sequence). The CDR3 is made up of 13 amino acids. CDR3 coding DNA: TGTGCCACCAGCAGAGATCCAGATTCACCCCTCCACTTT. Protein sequence: CATSRDPDSPLHF. The full variable domain, rest sourced from reference TRBV15 and TRBJ1-6, is DAMVIQNPRYQVTQFGKPVTLSCSQTLNHNVMYWYQQKSSQAPKLLFHYYDKDFNNEADTPDNFQSRRPNTSFCFLDIRSPGLGDTAMYLCATSRDPDSPLHFGNGTRLTVT.